These T cell receptor beta chains were read from a single sample in a study of shared clonotypes between healthy human individuals. Assay used: immunoSEQ multiplex PCR; TCRdb lists only in-frame clones, some missing. The sample has 1,400,000 or so clones, just under 99% seen once. The material sequenced was naive CD4+ T cells sorted from blood. The receptors stem from a man under 40 in good health. CDR3s include the opening cysteine and the closing phenylalanine or tryptophan. D genes are given only for firm matches. Size tells how often a clone was seen (once, few, many) or the class of an expanded clone, and some rows leave it out.

V,D,J,size,CDR3,DNA
TRBV7-9,TRBD1,TRBJ1-1,-,CASSSKGQRGTEAFF,TGTGCCAGCAGCTCCAAGGGACAGAGGGGGACTGAAGCTTTCTTT
TRBV5-1,-,TRBJ2-1,-,CASSLSGISYNEQFF,TGCGCCAGCAGCTTGAGTGGGATATCCTACAATGAGCAGTTCTTC
TRBV7-3,-,TRBJ2-3,-,CASSQGRTGGQDTQYF,TGTGCCAGCAGCCAGGGGAGGACAGGTGGACAAGATACGCAGTATTTT
TRBV28,TRBD1,TRBJ2-7,-,CASSFDRVILEQYF,TGTGCCAGCAGTTTCGACAGGGTTATACTCGAGCAGTACTTC
TRBV19,-,TRBJ2-3,-,CASSEVGDTQYF,TGTGCCAGTAGTGAAGTCGGGGATACGCAGTATTTT
TRBV5-1,-,TRBJ2-7,-,CASSSFSYEQYF,TGCGCCAGCAGCTCCTTCTCCTACGAGCAGTACTTC
TRBV30,-,TRBJ1-5,-,CAWTQGYGQPQHF,TGTGCCTGGACACAGGGATATGGTCAGCCCCAGCATTTT
TRBV2,-,TRBJ2-2,-,CASRILRTATGELFF,TGTGCCAGCAGAATCCTTCGGACAGCCACCGGGGAGCTGTTTTTT
TRBV18,-,TRBJ1-2,-,CASSPPGDGPGYGYTF,TGTGCCAGCTCACCACCGGGGGACGGCCCCGGATATGGCTACACCTTC
TRBV19,-,TRBJ2-5,-,CASSIGGVQETQYF,TGTGCCAGTAGTATTGGCGGGGTCCAAGAGACCCAGTACTTC
TRBV19,TRBD2,TRBJ2-3,-,CASSESSGSTDTQYF,TGTGCCAGTAGCGAATCTAGCGGGAGTACAGATACGCAGTATTTT
TRBV29-1,-,TRBJ1-5,-,CSFQPQHF,TGCAGCTTTCAGCCCCAGCATTTT
TRBV28,-,TRBJ2-2,-,CASSLRLQDTGELFF,TGTGCCAGCAGTTTAAGGTTACAAGACACCGGGGAGCTGTTTTTT
TRBV29-1,-,TRBJ2-7,-,CSVEVRTGTYYEQYF,TGCAGCGTTGAAGTCAGAACAGGAACCTATTACGAGCAGTACTTC
TRBV7-2,-,TRBJ2-3,-,CASRLPTTDTQYF,TGTGCCAGCAGGTTGCCCACTACAGATACGCAGTATTTT
TRBV5-1,-,TRBJ2-3,-,CASSGGGTSTDTQYF,TGCGCCAGCAGTGGGGGGGGCACCTCCACAGATACGCAGTATTTT
TRBV29-1,TRBD1,TRBJ2-3,-,CSVDWVVRGSTDTQYF,TGCAGCGTTGATTGGGTGGTCAGGGGGAGCACAGATACGCAGTATTTT
TRBV5-1,TRBD1,TRBJ1-2,once,CASSGQVTYGYTF,TGCGCCAGCAGTGGACAGGTAACATATGGCTACACCTTC
TRBV13,-,TRBJ2-1,once,CASKEDRHNEQFF,TGTGCCAGCAAAGAAGACCGCCACAATGAGCAGTTCTTC
TRBV27,-,TRBJ1-2,-,CASSPHARGEDYGYTF,TGTGCCAGCAGCCCCCATGCTCGAGGAGAGGACTATGGCTACACCTTC
TRBV11-2,-,TRBJ2-1,-,CASSAPYEQFF,TGTGCCAGCAGCGCCCCTTATGAGCAGTTCTTC
TRBV5-4,TRBD2,TRBJ2-7,-,CASSSKRGYSYEQYF,TGTGCCAGCAGCTCGAAGCGGGGCTACTCCTACGAGCAGTACTTC
TRBV18,-,TRBJ1-4,-,CASSPSEGSATNEKLFF,TGTGCCAGCTCACCAAGTGAGGGATCGGCAACTAATGAAAAACTGTTTTTT
TRBV12-5,-,TRBJ1-5,-,CASAQGTGQPQHF,TGTGCTAGTGCTCAGGGAACGGGGCAGCCCCAGCATTTT
TRBV6-5,-,TRBJ2-5,-,CASSFSVYQETQYF,TGTGCCAGCAGTTTCTCTGTGTACCAAGAGACCCAGTACTTC
TRBV28,-,TRBJ1-1,-,CASSSYAQGDTEAFF,TGTGCCAGCAGTTCTTATGCTCAGGGAGATACTGAAGCTTTCTTT
TRBV5-1,-,TRBJ2-5,-,CASSLGQETQYF,TGCGCCAGCAGCTTAGGGCAAGAGACCCAGTACTTC
TRBV19,-,TRBJ1-5,-,CASTEGPRFSNQPQHF,TGTGCCAGCACCGAAGGGCCTCGGTTTAGCAATCAGCCCCAGCATTTT
TRBV4-1,-,TRBJ2-7,once,CASSPTPRGPEQYF,TGCGCCAGCAGCCCCACTCCCAGAGGCCCCGAGCAGTACTTC
TRBV30,-,TRBJ1-5,-,CAWGHTRDQPQHF,TGTGCCTGGGGACATACCCGAGATCAGCCCCAGCATTTT
TRBV2,-,TRBJ1-5,-,CASSEPGGAGNQPQHF,TGTGCCAGCAGTGAACCCGGGGGTGCGGGCAATCAGCCCCAGCATTTT
TRBV7-9,-,TRBJ2-5,few,CASSLGQETQYF,TGTGCCAGCAGCTTAGGTCAAGAGACCCAGTACTTC
TRBV6-5,-,TRBJ2-7,-,CASSSLVGGFYEQYF,TGTGCCAGCAGTTCCCTAGTTGGAGGGTTCTACGAGCAGTACTTC
TRBV18,-,TRBJ2-3,-,CASSPINRVGTDTQYF,TGTGCCAGCTCACCCATAAACAGGGTTGGGACAGATACGCAGTATTTT